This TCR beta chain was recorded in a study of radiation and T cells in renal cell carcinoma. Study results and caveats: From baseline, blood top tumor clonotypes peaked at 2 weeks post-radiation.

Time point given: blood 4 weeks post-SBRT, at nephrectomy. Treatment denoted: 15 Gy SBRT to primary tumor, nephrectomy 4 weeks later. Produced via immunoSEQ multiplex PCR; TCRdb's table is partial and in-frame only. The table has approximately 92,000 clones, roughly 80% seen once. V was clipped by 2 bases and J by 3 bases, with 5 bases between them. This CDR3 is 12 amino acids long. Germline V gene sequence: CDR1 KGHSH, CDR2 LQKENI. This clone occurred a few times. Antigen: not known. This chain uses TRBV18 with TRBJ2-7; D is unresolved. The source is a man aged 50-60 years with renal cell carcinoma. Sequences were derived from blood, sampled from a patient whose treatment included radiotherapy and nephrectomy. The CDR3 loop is CASSPGNYEQYF. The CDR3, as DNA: TGTGCCAGCTCACCAGGGAACTACGAGCAGTACTTC.